The 21 T cell receptor beta chains given below trace back to one sample, sequenced in a study of radiotherapy plus CTLA-4 blockade in lung cancer. Method: immunoSEQ multiplex PCR; TCRdb's copy keeps in-frame clones and lacks some. The table lists over 100,000 clones, about 87% of them singletons. This specimen consisted of peripheral blood, obtained from a patient treated with radiotherapy plus ipilimumab. Source of these receptors: a human donor with non-small cell lung cancer that progressed on radiotherapy plus ipilimumab.

CDR3 nucleotides: TGTGCCAGCAGCTTAGAAGTGGTATCGGGAGTTAATGAGCAGTTCTTC. Translating gives CASSLEVVSGVNEQFF. This chain joins TRBV7-8 and TRBJ2-1; D possibly corresponds to TRBD2 (6 bases). From germline, CDR1 is SGHVS and CDR2 FQNEAQ. Trimming pared 1 base from V and 7 bases from J, leaving 17 bases between. CDR3 size: 16 residues.

The V call is TRBV5-1, the J call TRBJ2-7; 12 bases map to TRBD2. The V segment lost 4 bases and the J segment 7 bases; nucleotides outside the gene matches: 6. The CDR3 sequence is 14 residues long. Germline loops: CDR1 SGHRS, CDR2 YFSETQ. CDR3 amino acids: CASSPTSGRIEQYF. In DNA, the CDR3 is TGCGCCAGCAGCCCAACTAGCGGGAGGATTGAGCAGTACTTC.

This rearrangement joins TRBV5-5 to TRBJ2-3; TRBD1 aligns across 8 bases. V was clipped by 0 bases and J by 3 bases; unmatched bases: 3. The CDR3 covers 15 residues. Germline loops: CDR1 SGHKS, CDR2 YYEKEE (reference sequence). DNA of the CDR3: TGTGCCAGCAGCTTGGTTACAGGGGGTACAGATACGCAGTATTTT. Protein: CASSLVTGGTDTQYF. The full variable domain, its missing parts supplied by reference TRBV5-5 and TRBJ2-3, is DAGVTQSPTHLIKTRGQQVTLRCSPISGHKSVSWYQQVLGQGPQFIFQYYEKEERGRGNFPDRFSARQFPNYSSELNVNALLLGDSALYLCASSLVTGGTDTQYFGPGTRLTVL.

The V gene is TRBV27, the J gene TRBJ2-7, with D possibly matching TRBD1 (6 bases). The CDR3 sequence is 13 residues long. From germline, CDR1 is MNHEY and CDR2 SMNVEV (reference sequence). The V end was cut by 8 bases, the J end by 1 base, with 12 bases between. DNA of the CDR3: TGTGCCAGCGCAGGGGTCCCTTCCTACGAGCAGTACTTC. Translating gives CASAGVPSYEQYF.

This chain uses TRBV5-1 with TRBJ2-1, with D hard to call. The CDR3 totals 12 residues. V shed 0 bases and J shed 5 bases, with 3 bases lying between them. In germline, CDR1 is SGHRS, CDR2 YFSETQ. CDR3 sequence (DNA): TGCGCCAGCAGCTTGGAGAACAATGAGCAGTTCTTC. Its translation is CASSLENNEQFF.

J is TRBJ1-6 and V is TRBV7-9; D perhaps matches TRBD1 (5 bases). The CDR3 extends over 14 amino acids. Trimming took 10 bases from V and 8 from J, leaving 18 bases between them. In germline, CDR1 is SEHNR, CDR2 FQNEAQ (reference sequence). The CDR3 DNA follows: TGTGCCACCACAGGCTACAACCAGGATTCACCCCTCCACTTT. Amino acids: CATTGYNQDSPLHF.

The chain carries TRBV6-6 and TRBJ2-7, with TRBD2 as a possible D gene (5 bases). The CDR3 is made up of 16 amino acids. Germline CDR1 is MNHNY and CDR2 is SVGAGI (reference sequence). The V and J ends lost 2 bases and 1 base respectively, with 15 bases between them. This CDR3 reads CASSYPKGLKSYEQYF. The DNA for the CDR3 is TGTGCCAGCAGTTACCCCAAAGGACTGAAGTCCTACGAGCAGTACTTC.

This sequence joins TRBV27 and TRBJ1-1; D might be TRBD1 (5 bases). With 5 bases removed from V and 9 bases from J, the gap between germline ends came to 13 bases. CDR1 is MNHEY, CDR2 SMNVEV, per germline (reference sequence). The CDR3 is 12 residues long. CDR3 nucleotide sequence: TGTGCCAGCAGTCATCGTGGGGCGAAAGCTTTCTTT. Translation: CASSHRGAKAFF.

On this clone: Compared with germline, one end of the junction differs, possibly owing to a read error. This chain joins TRBV5-1 and TRBJ2-1; maybe TRBD1 (5 bases). The germline V gene encodes CDR1 SGHRS and CDR2 YFSETQ. This CDR3 is built from 14 residues. CDR3 loop: CASSSGQSYDEQFF. In nucleotides, the CDR3 is TGCGCCAGCAGTTCAGGGCAGAGCTACGATGAGCAGTTCTTC.

This chain links TRBV5-4 with TRBJ2-5; no clear D gene. The V end was cut by 0 bases, the J end by 3 bases, with 9 bases between. There are 14 residues in the CDR3. Germline V gene lookup returns CDR1 SGHNT and CDR2 YYREEE (reference sequence). This chain's CDR3 is CASSLGAAEETQYF. The CDR3 DNA is TGTGCCAGCAGCTTGGGGGCGGCCGAAGAGACCCAGTACTTC.

The chain employs TRBV9 and TRBJ1-3; possibly TRBD1 for D (5 bases). The CDR3 spans 14 residues. Between the trimmed V and J ends, which lost 2 bases and 2 bases, there was a span of 8 bases. Germline V CDR1 and CDR2: SGDLS, YYNGEE. The CDR3 spells CASSVGGAGNTIYF. The CDR3 DNA reads as TGTGCCAGCAGCGTGGGAGGGGCTGGAAACACCATATATTTT.

The count of this clone is one. The chain is built from TRBV5-1 and TRBJ1-1; TRBD1 is a possible D gene (6 bases). V lost 7 bases to trimming and J lost 2 bases, with 9 bases between them. The CDR3 is made up of 12 amino acids. Germline V gene lookup returns CDR1 SGHRS and CDR2 YFSETQ. Here the CDR3 DNA reads TGCGCCAGCGGCAGGGGCAACACTGAAGCTTTCTTT. Residues: CASGRGNTEAFF.

The chain carries TRBV29-1 and TRBJ1-1, with no clear D. Trimming took off 0 bases at V and 0 bases at J, with 8 bases between the two ends. The CDR3 totals 14 residues. CDR1 is SQVTM, CDR2 ANQGSEA, per germline. The CDR3 bases are TGCAGCGTTGAAGACCGACGGCTGAACACTGAAGCTTTCTTT. Amino acid sequence: CSVEDRRLNTEAFF.

This clone was picked up one time. This chain joins TRBV30 and TRBJ1-3; tentatively, D is TRBD1 (6 bases). Germline lookup yields CDR1 GTSNPN and CDR2 SVGIG (reference sequence). The V end was cut by 4 bases, the J end by 0 bases, with 10 bases between. The CDR3 runs to 14 residues. The CDR3 reads CAWTKQGSGNTIYF. For the CDR3, the DNA is TGTGCCTGGACCAAACAGGGCTCTGGAAACACCATATATTTT.

The CDR3 DNA reads TGTGCCAGTAGTGGGGGACTAGCGGGAGCGGGGTACAATGAGCAGTTCTTC. This encodes CASSGGLAGAGYNEQFF. This chain links TRBV19 with TRBJ2-1, with 14 positions matching TRBD2. Germline assignment: CDR1 LNHDA and CDR2 SQIVND (reference sequence). With 5 bases clipped from V and 4 bases from J, the junction kept 7 bases outside the gene matches. The CDR3 totals 17 residues.

The chain uses TRBV11-3 and TRBJ2-1; D is possibly TRBD2 (6 bases). The CDR3 sequence is 17 residues long. Germline CDR1 is SGHNT and CDR2 is YENEEA. Trimming stripped 5 bases from V and 0 bases from J, with 17 bases between. The CDR3 coding sequence is TGTGCCAGCAGCGGGCGCGGCAGCGGGCCCTCCTACAATGAGCAGTTCTTC. Translated: CASSGRGSGPSYNEQFF. Supplemented by reference TRBV11-3 and TRBJ2-1, the full variable domain reads EAGVVQSPRYKIIEKKQPVAFWCNPISGHNTLYWYLQNLGQGPELLIRYENEEAVDDSQLPKDRFSAERLKGVDSTLKIQPAELGDSAVYLCASSGRGSGPSYNEQFFGPGTRLTVL.

The chain combines TRBV15 with TRBJ1-2; 9 positions agree with TRBD1. With 0 bases clipped from V and 5 bases from J, the junction kept 7 bases outside the gene matches. This CDR3 contains 16 residues. The germline gives CDR1 LNHNV, CDR2 YYDKDF (reference sequence). The CDR3 nucleotides are TGTGCCACCAGCAGAGATCTTGGGACAGGGAGTTATGGCTACACCTTC. It yields the protein CATSRDLGTGSYGYTF.

This clone showed up just a few times. This sequence joins TRBV5-4 and TRBJ1-1; unclear D gene. The V gene lost 2 bases and the J gene lost 5 bases, with 7 bases spanning the gap. The CDR3 sequence is 12 residues long. Germline loops: CDR1 SGHNT, CDR2 YYREEE (reference sequence). The CDR3: CASSLSGTEAFF. CDR3 nucleotides: TGTGCCAGCAGCTTAAGCGGAACTGAAGCTTTCTTT.

V gene TRBV6-5 combines with J gene TRBJ2-7, with a tentative D call TRBD1 (6 bases). V was trimmed by 7 bases and J by 5 bases, leaving 12 bases between them. The germline V gene has CDR1 MNHEY and CDR2 SVGAGI. CDR3 length: 12 residues. CDR3 region: CASTEGGNEQYF. CDR3 nucleotides: TGTGCCAGCACCGAAGGGGGTAACGAGCAGTACTTC.

The chain couples TRBV5-6 to TRBJ1-2; no firm D call. The CDR3 runs to 13 residues. The germline V gene has CDR1 SGHDT and CDR2 YYEEEE. Trimming took 4 bases from V and 6 from J, leaving 13 bases between them. CDR3 sequence (DNA): TGTGCCAGCAGCCCACAATTCGGGGATGGCTACACCTTC. Translating it yields CASSPQFGDGYTF.

The rearrangement links TRBV2 to TRBJ2-7, with no clear D. The length of the CDR3 is 16 residues. V lost 3 bases and J 4 bases, leaving 19 bases between the germline ends. The germline V gene encodes CDR1 SNHLY and CDR2 FYNNEI. CDR3 DNA sequence: TGTGCCAGCAGTGAGAAACCGGATCCCTCTTTGTACGAGCAGTACTTC. The encoded protein is CASSEKPDPSLYEQYF.